This TCR beta chain came from a study of PD-1 blockade in classical Hodgkin lymphoma. Study-wide points: CD8+ TCR diversity did not rise significantly by C4D1, unlike CD4+. Healthy donors were reported to have higher baseline TCR diversity than newly diagnosed patients.

The germline CDR1 and CDR2 sequences are MNHEY and SMNVEV (reference sequence). Trimming cost V 3 bases and J 7 bases; bases outside gene matches: 8. CDR3 length: 16 residues. Relapses following autologous stem cell transplantation were seen in all patients, with brentuximab vedotin exposure varying. Responses achieved at best were complete response, partial response or progressive disease. A remark on this clone: Its matching antigen is unknown.

Clones were read by immunoSEQ multiplex PCR, and TCRdb kept only the in-frame ones, dropping some. The top ten hold just under 20% of the sample, which has about 100,000 clones, about 89% seen once. This clonotype was obtained from a human donor with classical Hodgkin lymphoma. The genes are TRBV27 and TRBJ2-1; 11 bases are shared with TRBD2. This material consisted of peripheral blood mononuclear cells (PBMCs), taken before the second cycle of nivolumab. The CDR3: CASSLVAGGPGNEQFF. The CDR3, as DNA: TGTGCCAGCAGTTTGGTAGCGGGAGGGCCAGGGAATGAGCAGTTCTTC.